This T cell receptor (beta chain) was sequenced during a study of T cell changes during pregnancy in multiple sclerosis. The assay was immunoSEQ multiplex PCR, and TCRdb's table has in-frame clones only and misses some. Of tens of thousands of clones listed, around 90% were seen once; the top ten hold around 0.78%. This clonotype was sampled from a female donor in good health, enrolled as a control in a pregnancy study. This sample comprised CD4+ T cells from peripheral blood mononuclear cells, obtained in the first trimester of pregnancy.

Written as DNA, the CDR3 is TGTGCCAGTAGCCGACAGGGGAACACCGGGGAGCTGTTTTTT. This encodes CASSRQGNTGELFF. The chain recombines TRBV19 with TRBJ2-2, with 7 bases identical to TRBD1. The junction had 2 bases not matched to a gene; V was cut back by 6 bases and J by 1 base. Germline V gene lookup returns CDR1 LNHDA and CDR2 SQIVND (reference sequence). The CDR3 is made up of 14 amino acids.